Below are 12 T cell receptor beta chains sequenced from a single sample in a study of cytomegalovirus exposure and HLA in healthy donors. 60 Vbeta and 13 Jbeta primers were used in PCR. Assay used: immunoSEQ multiplex PCR; TCRdb lists only in-frame clones, some missing. Among more than 100,000 clones, 76% were seen once, and the ten largest hold about 1.7%. The sequencing sample was made of PBMCs. The origin of the receptors is a female donor in good health and CMV-seropositive.

This clone has only one observation. J is TRBJ1-2 and V is TRBV10-2; maybe TRBD1 (6 bases). Germline V gene sequence: CDR1 WSHSY, CDR2 SAAADI. This CDR3 has 14 residues. The V gene lost 4 bases and the J gene lost 5 bases, with 14 bases spanning the gap. The CDR3 sequence is CASSVYRAAYGYTF. CDR3 sequence (DNA): TGCGCCAGCAGTGTTTACAGGGCGGCTTATGGCTACACCTTC.

This rearrangement joins TRBV10-3 to TRBJ2-7; D is perhaps TRBD2 (7 bases). The V and J ends lost 6 bases and 4 bases respectively, with 16 bases between them. There are 14 residues in the CDR3. Germline-derived CDR1 and CDR2 are ENHRY and SYGVKD. The chain's CDR3 is CAIRGDRGGYEQYF. As DNA, the CDR3 is TGTGCCATCAGGGGAGATAGGGGGGGATACGAGCAGTACTTC.

V gene TRBV7-9 combines with J gene TRBJ1-2, with no clear D. V was shortened by 1 base and J by 7 bases, with 7 bases between the two germline ends. From germline, CDR1 is SEHNR and CDR2 FQNEAQ (reference sequence). The CDR3 spans 12 residues. CDR3 sequence reads: CASSLVRGGYTF. The CDR3, as DNA: TGTGCCAGCAGCTTAGTTCGAGGTGGCTACACCTTC. The full variable domain, completed using reference TRBV7-9 and TRBJ1-2, is DTGVSQNPRHKITKRGQNVTFRCDPISEHNRLYWYRQTLGQGPEFLTYFQNEAQLEKSRLLSDRFSAERPKGSFSTLEIQRTEQGDSAMYLCASSLVRGGYTFGSGTRLTVV.

The sample holds a few counts of this clone. This chain uses TRBV19 with TRBJ1-3; possibly TRBD1 for D (6 bases). The V and J ends lost 4 bases and 2 bases respectively, with 21 bases between them. CDR3 size: 18 residues. Per germline, CDR1 LNHDA and CDR2 SQIVND (reference sequence). CDR3 protein: CASSTLRGGSGTGNTIYF. The DNA for the CDR3 is TGTGCCAGTAGTACCCTTCGGGGGGGCAGCGGAACTGGAAACACCATATATTTT.

This clone came up a few times. This chain joins TRBV10-3 and TRBJ2-4; 8 nucleotides match TRBD2. This CDR3 contains 14 residues. Germline CDR1 and CDR2: ENHRY and SYGVKD. The V gene end was trimmed by 3 bases and the J gene end by 5 bases; junction bases not matched to a gene: 3. The CDR3 region has the DNA TGTGCCATCAGTGATCGGGGGGGCGAAAACATTCAGTACTTC. It specifies CAISDRGGENIQYF.

This chain uses TRBV5-4 with TRBJ1-4, with D perhaps TRBD1 (6 bases). The germline V and J ends were trimmed by 0 bases and 7 bases, with 10 bases remaining between them. The germline V gene encodes CDR1 SGHNT and CDR2 YYREEE (reference sequence). The CDR3 contains 14 residues. CDR3 amino acids: CASSLGQGTEKLFF. CDR3 sequence (DNA): TGTGCCAGCAGCTTGGGGCAGGGGACTGAAAAACTGTTTTTT.

The chain recombines TRBV7-9 with TRBJ1-2; D may be TRBD1 (6 bases). The CDR3 has 15 residues. The V gene lost 3 bases and the J gene lost 6 bases, with 17 bases spanning the gap. Germline CDR1 SEHNR, CDR2 FQNEAQ (reference sequence). The CDR3 DNA reads as TGTGCCAGCAGCTTCCGGGGAGAGGACAGCAATGGCTACACCTTC. This sequence encodes CASSFRGEDSNGYTF.

V usage is TRBV7-3 and J usage is TRBJ2-3; D perhaps matches TRBD1 (5 bases). The CDR3 has 15 amino acids. Germline assignment: CDR1 SGHTA and CDR2 FQGTGA. V gave up 1 base and J gave up 0 bases, with 8 bases separating them. The CDR3 is CASSLMSGSTDTQYF. The CDR3 bases are TGTGCCAGCAGCTTAATGTCAGGGAGCACAGATACGCAGTATTTT.

This clone was found once. This sequence joins TRBV5-5 and TRBJ2-7; 10 bases are shared with TRBD2. Germline V lookup: CDR1 SGHKS, CDR2 YYEKEE (reference sequence). CDR3 size: 15 residues. With 1 base clipped from V and 9 bases from J, the junction kept 10 bases outside the gene matches. CDR3 loop: CASSLQTSGRAGQYF. The CDR3 region has the DNA TGTGCCAGCAGCTTGCAGACTAGCGGGCGAGCCGGGCAGTACTTC.

The V gene is TRBV7-2, the J gene TRBJ2-1, with TRBD2 matching over 11 bases. This CDR3 is built from 14 residues. With 5 bases clipped from V and 10 bases from J, the junction kept 7 bases outside the gene matches. Per the germline V gene, CDR1 is SGHTA and CDR2 is FQGNSA. Written as DNA, the CDR3 is TGTGCCAGCAGCAGAGGACTAGCGGGTGAAGAGCAGTTCTTC. It specifies CASSRGLAGEEQFF.

V usage is TRBV7-9 and J usage is TRBJ2-6; 8 positions agree with TRBD1. Germline trimming cut 1 base from V and 4 bases from J; bases unmatched to any gene: 9. CDR1 and CDR2 from the germline V gene are SEHNR and FQNEAQ (reference sequence). The CDR3 has 18 residues. Here the CDR3 reads CASSLVGQGARGANVLTF. The CDR3 DNA reads TGTGCCAGCAGCTTAGTGGGGCAGGGGGCGAGAGGGGCCAACGTCCTGACTTTC.

This clone was seen more than once but under ten times. The gene calls are TRBV6-5 and TRBJ2-2, with no clear D. This CDR3 contains 14 residues. Germline-derived CDR1 and CDR2 are MNHEY and SVGAGI. Trimming stripped 6 bases from V and 6 bases from J, with 14 bases between. The CDR3 region is CASRPARTAGELFF. Written as DNA, the CDR3 is TGTGCCAGCAGACCCGCACGAACGGCCGGGGAGCTGTTTTTT.